These T cell receptor beta chains were read from a single sample in a study of Graves' ophthalmopathy and Graves' hyperthyroidism. Each CDR3 protein gets one entry after TCRdb re-called the multiplex PCR reads with MiXCR. The sample includes almost 400,000 distinct CDR3 sequences, around 16% of them seen just once. The sequencing sample was made of peripheral blood. These receptor sequences come from a woman younger than 30 with Graves' ophthalmopathy. Both conserved end residues are part of each CDR3. The D gene is left open where the match is weak. Part of the rows lack a size; the others show once, few, many or a class for expanded clones.

size: many; D: TRBD1; V: TRBV7-2; J: TRBJ2-4; CDR3: CASSLGTGGKNIQYF; DNA: TGTGCCAGCAGCTTAGGGACAGGGGGCAAAAACATTCAGTACTTC
size: many; D: TRBD2; V: TRBV5-1; J: TRBJ2-7; CDR3: CASSLAGPLADHEQYF; DNA: TGCGCCAGCAGCTTGGCGGGGCCCCTAGCGGACCACGAGCAGTACTTC
size: many; D: TRBD1; V: TRBV20-1; J: TRBJ2-4; CDR3: CSALDRVGAKNIQYF; DNA: TGCAGTGCCTTAGACAGGGTCGGAGCCAAAAACATTCAGTACTTC
size: many; D: .; V: TRBV20-1; J: TRBJ2-5; CDR3: CSAFPQTVFQETQYF; DNA: TGCAGTGCTTTTCCCCAGACTGTATTCCAAGAGACCCAGTACTTC
size: .; D: TRBD1; V: TRBV20-1; J: TRBJ2-7; CDR3: CSAGDRGLEQYF; DNA: TGCAGTGCTGGGGACAGGGGGCTCGAGCAGTACTTC
size: many; D: TRBD2; V: TRBV20-1; J: TRBJ2-4; CDR3: CSAKGLAETKNIQYF; DNA: TGCAGTGCGAAGGGACTAGCGGAAACCAAAAACATTCAGTACTTC
size: many; D: .; V: TRBV19; J: TRBJ1-1; CDR3: CASSLAGNSKAFF; DNA: TGTGCCAGTAGTTTAGCGGGGAATTCGAAAGCTTTCTTT
size: many; D: TRBD1; V: TRBV18; J: TRBJ1-3; CDR3: CASSLPGTGSGNTIYF; DNA: TGTGCCAGCTCACTACCCGGGACAGGCTCTGGAAACACCATATATTTT
size: many; D: TRBD2; V: TRBV6-1; J: TRBJ2-5; CDR3: CASGRELQETQYF; DNA: TGTGCCAGCGGGCGGGAGCTCCAAGAGACCCAGTACTTC
size: many; D: .; V: TRBV30; J: TRBJ2-2; CDR3: CAWTRWWTGELFF; DNA: TGTGCCTGGACCAGGTGGTGGACCGGGGAGCTGTTTTTT
size: many; D: .; V: TRBV20-1; J: TRBJ2-7; CDR3: CSARQGITYEQYF; DNA: TGCAGTGCTAGACAGGGAATAACCTACGAGCAGTACTTC
size: .; D: TRBD1; V: TRBV27; J: TRBJ1-5; CDR3: CASSQRRGGWPQHF; DNA: TGTGCCAGCAGTCAACGGAGAGGGGGCTGGCCCCAGCATTTT
size: few; D: .; V: TRBV6-5; J: TRBJ1-1; CDR3: CASSYLEGSSEAFF; DNA: TGTGCCAGCAGTTACCTCGAGGGGTCTTCCGAAGCTTTCTTT
size: many; D: .; V: TRBV7-2; J: TRBJ2-2; CDR3: CASSLVRGTGELFF; DNA: TGTGCCAGCAGCTTAGTGAGGGGCACCGGGGAGCTGTTTTTT
size: .; D: .; V: TRBV7-3; J: TRBJ2-4; CDR3: CASSLNREYEAKNIQYF; DNA: TGTGCCAGCAGCTTAAACAGGGAGTATGAGGCCAAAAACATTCAGTACTTC
size: many; D: .; V: TRBV4-2; J: TRBJ1-1; CDR3: CASSDEMNTEAFF; DNA: TGTGCCAGCAGCGATGAAATGAACACTGAAGCTTTCTTT
size: many; D: .; V: TRBV5-1; J: TRBJ1-1; CDR3: CASSLEPGRTEAFF; DNA: TGCGCCAGCAGCTTGGAACCGGGACGCACTGAAGCTTTCTTT
size: many; D: .; V: TRBV6-1; J: TRBJ1-1; CDR3: CASSRGPSLFNTEAFF; DNA: TGTGCCAGCAGCCGCGGGCCCTCCCTTTTCAACACTGAAGCTTTCTTT
size: many; D: TRBD2; V: TRBV29-1; J: TRBJ2-7; CDR3: CSVTGGPFEQYF; DNA: TGCAGCGTGACGGGGGGGCCTTTCGAGCAGTACTTC
size: many; D: .; V: TRBV6-1; J: TRBJ1-1; CDR3: CASAAGTGNTEAFF; DNA: TGTGCCAGCGCCGCCGGGACCGGTAACACTGAAGCTTTCTTT
size: many; D: TRBD1; V: TRBV7-2; J: TRBJ1-6; CDR3: CASSLVGTDKNSPLHF; DNA: TGTGCCAGCAGCTTAGTGGGGACAGATAAAAATTCACCCCTCCACTTT
size: many; D: TRBD2; V: TRBV5-1; J: TRBJ2-7; CDR3: CASSSGLELSSYEQYF; DNA: TGCGCCAGCAGCTCCGGACTAGAGTTGAGCTCCTACGAGCAGTACTTC
size: many; D: TRBD1; V: TRBV10-3; J: TRBJ1-2; CDR3: CAISNPGQGGYTF; DNA: TGTGCCATCAGTAACCCGGGACAGGGAGGCTACACCTTC
size: many; D: .; V: TRBV20-1; J: TRBJ1-1; CDR3: CSARRSLGMNTEAFF; DNA: TGCAGTGCCCGCAGATCCCTAGGGATGAACACTGAAGCTTTCTTT
size: many; D: .; V: TRBV28; J: TRBJ2-2; CDR3: CASSETRGGETGELFF; DNA: TGTGCCAGCAGTGAAACCAGGGGAGGCGAAACCGGGGAGCTGTTTTTT
size: many; D: .; V: TRBV6-5; J: TRBJ2-7; CDR3: CASSYSTQGRSYEQYF; DNA: TGTGCCAGCAGTTACTCGACACAGGGAAGGTCCTACGAGCAGTACTTC
size: many; D: .; V: TRBV30; J: TRBJ2-7; CDR3: CAWSVSGPGEQYF; DNA: TGTGCCTGGAGTGTATCAGGGCCGGGTGAGCAGTACTTC
size: many; D: .; V: TRBV6-2/TRBV6-3; J: TRBJ1-1; CDR3: CASSPVVGKREAFF; DNA: TGTGCCAGCAGCCCCGTAGTCGGAAAGAGGGAAGCTTTCTTT
size: many; D: .; V: TRBV2; J: TRBJ1-1; CDR3: CASRAEEMNTEAFF; DNA: TGTGCCAGCAGGGCGGAAGAAATGAACACTGAAGCTTTCTTT
size: many; D: .; V: TRBV12-3/TRBV12-4; J: TRBJ1-5; CDR3: CASSPSRGGQPQHF; DNA: TGTGCCAGCAGCCCTAGCCGTGGGGGCCAGCCCCAGCATTTT
size: .; D: .; V: TRBV29-1; J: TRBJ1-5; CDR3: CSVLSGNQPQHF; DNA: TGCAGCGTTCTGAGCGGCAATCAGCCCCAGCATTTT
size: many; D: .; V: TRBV10-3; J: TRBJ2-5; CDR3: CAISESMSAGPQETQYF; DNA: TGTGCCATCAGTGAGTCGATGTCGGCAGGCCCCCAAGAGACCCAGTACTTC
size: many; D: TRBD1; V: TRBV11-2; J: TRBJ2-7; CDR3: CASSSDRARSYEQYF; DNA: TGTGCCAGCAGCTCAGACAGGGCTCGCTCCTACGAGCAGTACTTC
size: many; D: .; V: TRBV11-2; J: TRBJ1-2; CDR3: CASSLDPGVLYGYTF; DNA: TGTGCCAGCAGCTTAGACCCAGGGGTTCTTTATGGCTACACCTTC
size: many; D: TRBD2; V: TRBV6-5; J: TRBJ2-7; CDR3: CASVWGGPHEQYF; DNA: TGTGCCAGTGTGTGGGGGGGTCCCCACGAGCAGTACTTC
size: many; D: .; V: TRBV11-2; J: TRBJ1-1; CDR3: CASIVGHGIGEAFF; DNA: TGTGCCAGTATTGTCGGCCATGGAATTGGTGAAGCTTTCTTT
size: many; D: TRBD1; V: TRBV12-5; J: TRBJ1-3; CDR3: CASGRQGVCGNTIYF; DNA: TGTGCTAGTGGCCGACAGGGGGTCTGTGGAAACACCATATATTTT
size: many; D: .; V: TRBV4-3; J: TRBJ2-5; CDR3: CASSPRRWTEVQETQYF; DNA: TGCGCCAGCAGCCCGCGGCGCTGGACAGAAGTTCAAGAGACCCAGTACTTC
size: many; D: .; V: TRBV28; J: TRBJ1-6; CDR3: CASMETGKSSYNSPLHF; DNA: TGTGCCAGCATGGAAACCGGCAAGAGCTCCTATAATTCACCCCTCCACTTT
size: many; D: TRBD1; V: TRBV6-5; J: TRBJ1-2; CDR3: CASSYSETGGIDGYTF; DNA: TGTGCCAGCAGTTACTCGGAGACAGGGGGGATCGATGGCTACACCTTC
size: many; D: .; V: TRBV20-1; J: TRBJ2-7; CDR3: CSATPPMGYEQYF; DNA: TGCAGTGCTACCCCCCCCATGGGGTACGAGCAGTACTTC
size: many; D: .; V: TRBV9; J: TRBJ1-1; CDR3: CASSASGSWDTEAFF; DNA: TGTGCCAGCAGCGCCTCAGGTTCTTGGGACACTGAAGCTTTCTTT